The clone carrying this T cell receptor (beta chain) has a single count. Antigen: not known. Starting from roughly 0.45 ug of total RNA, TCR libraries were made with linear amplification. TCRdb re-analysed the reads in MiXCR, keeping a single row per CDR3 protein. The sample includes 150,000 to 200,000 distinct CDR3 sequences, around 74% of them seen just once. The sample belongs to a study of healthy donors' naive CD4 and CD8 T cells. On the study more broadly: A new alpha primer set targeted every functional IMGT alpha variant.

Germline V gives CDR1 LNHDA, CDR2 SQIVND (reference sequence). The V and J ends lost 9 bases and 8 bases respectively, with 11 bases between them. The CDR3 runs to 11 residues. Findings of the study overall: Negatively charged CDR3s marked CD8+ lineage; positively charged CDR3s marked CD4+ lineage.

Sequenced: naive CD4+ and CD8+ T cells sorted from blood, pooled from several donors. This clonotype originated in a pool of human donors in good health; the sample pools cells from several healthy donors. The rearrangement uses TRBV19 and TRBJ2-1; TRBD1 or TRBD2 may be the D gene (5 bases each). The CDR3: CASSWGYEQFF. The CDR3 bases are TGTGCCAGCTCCTGGGGGTATGAGCAGTTCTTC.